This TCR beta chain was found in a study of blood T cells in healthy people across ages. Then a second PCR, running roughly 7 to 11 cycles, was carried out with a sample-barcoded 5' primer and a J-beta primer mix. Each CDR3 protein is one row after TCRdb ran MiXCR on the 5' RACE reads. The data hold under 2 million distinct CDR3 sequences, with approximately 32% observed a single time. Trimming took off 1 base at V and 6 bases at J, with 16 bases between the two ends. This CDR3 has 15 residues. CDR1 SGHVS and CDR2 FQNEAQ come from the germline V gene. The source of this sequence is a woman aged 25 to 45 in good health. V gene TRBV7-8 combines with J gene TRBJ2-7; no reliable D call. The sample taken for sequencing was blood. CDR3 sequence: CASSLGPAGRSEQYF. The CDR3 DNA reads as TGTGCCAGCAGCTTAGGCCCGGCCGGTAGGAGCGAGCAGTACTTC.